The source of this TCR beta chain is a study of cytotoxic CD8 clonotypes in ibrutinib-treated CLL. Study information: The sample average was about 260,000 productive templates and approximately 94,000 productive rearrangements.

Using immunoSEQ multiplex PCR, the repertoire was profiled, and TCRdb retains in-frame clones only, with some absent. The profile shows fewer than 300,000 clones, approximately 76% of them singletons. Study-level results: Rare overall, public clonotypes shrank or held steady under therapy.

The germline V gene encodes CDR1 LNHDA and CDR2 SQIVND (reference sequence). The CDR3 runs 15 residues. V trimming: 7 bases; J trimming: 2 bases; junction bases outside the gene matches: 7. On this clone: Its antigen is unidentified.

The chain employs TRBV19 and TRBJ2-7; 11 bases line up with TRBD1. This TCR came from a human donor with chronic lymphocytic leukemia. Sample: PBMCs, taken at disease progression, from a patient treated with ibrutinib. The CDR3 DNA is TGTGCCAGTACCCTGGAGGGACAGGGGGCCTACGAGCAGTACTTC. Amino acids: CASTLEGQGAYEQYF.